The rows below give T cell receptor beta chains drawn from one sample of a study of T cell changes during pregnancy in multiple sclerosis. The repertoire was sequenced with immunoSEQ multiplex PCR; TCRdb's copy has only in-frame clones and lacks some. The sample carries over 50,000 clones, around 90% recorded once. This specimen consisted of peripheral blood, obtained in the first trimester of pregnancy. The source is a female donor with multiple sclerosis, enrolled in a pregnancy study. Both conserved end residues are part of each CDR3. A D gene is named only where the DNA matches it firmly. Some rows mark clone size as missing; the rest say once, few, many or name a class of expanded clone.

clone_size j_call d_call v_call cdr3_aa cdr3_nt
once TRBJ2-7 - TRBV2 CASSGSYEQYF TGTGCCAGCAGTGGCAGCTACGAGCAGTACTTC
- TRBJ2-5 - TRBV5-1 CASSLVGSFETQYF TGCGCCAGCAGCCTGGTCGGGAGTTTTGAGACCCAGTACTTC
- TRBJ2-7 - TRBV6-1 CASNSGYYEQYF TGTGCCAGCAATAGCGGCTACTACGAGCAGTACTTC
- TRBJ2-5 - TRBV5-6 CASSLLAGSFLSETQYF TGTGCCAGCAGCTTGCTGGCAGGGTCTTTTCTTTCGGAGACCCAGTACTTC
- TRBJ2-1 TRBD1 TRBV4-3 CASSQEDRPSYNEQFF TGCGCCAGCAGCCAAGAGGACAGGCCCTCCTACAATGAGCAGTTCTTC
few TRBJ2-7 TRBD1 TRBV7-9 CASSTRTGGSYEQYF TGTGCCAGCAGCACCCGGACAGGGGGAAGCTACGAGCAGTACTTC
few TRBJ1-1 TRBD1 TRBV4-1 CASSQTGAETEAFF TGCGCCAGCAGCCAGACAGGGGCTGAAACTGAAGCTTTCTTT
- TRBJ2-7 TRBD2 TRBV6-5 CASSETSGPYEQYF TGTGCCAGCAGCGAGACTAGCGGACCCTACGAGCAGTACTTC
- TRBJ1-1 TRBD1 TRBV14 CASSQSQGALEAFF TGTGCCAGCAGCCAAAGCCAGGGGGCTCTTGAAGCTTTCTTT
- TRBJ2-3 TRBD1 TRBV29-1 CSARGQGAATQYF TGCAGCGCCCGCGGACAGGGGGCCGCTACGCAGTATTTT
- TRBJ2-1 - TRBV18 CASSPPSLSYNEQFF TGTGCCAGCTCACCACCGAGCCTCTCGTACAATGAGCAGTTCTTC
- TRBJ2-7 TRBD2 TRBV5-6 CASSLLREVHSYEQYF TGTGCCAGCAGCTTGTTGCGGGAGGTTCACTCCTACGAGCAGTACTTC
- TRBJ2-7 TRBD2 TRBV28 CASSLSAGGGGSEQYF TGTGCCAGCAGTTTATCGGCGGGTGGGGGAGGGTCCGAGCAGTACTTC
- TRBJ2-3 TRBD2 TRBV5-1 CASSLAGLAGDTDTQYF TGCGCCAGCAGCTTGGCCGGTCTAGCGGGAGACACAGATACGCAGTATTTT
- TRBJ2-1 TRBD2 TRBV5-4 CASSSTSGSVVAQFF TGTGCCAGCAGCTCGACTAGCGGGAGTGTTGTTGCGCAGTTCTTC
- TRBJ1-1 TRBD1 TRBV5-1 CASSSGTGGARTEAFF TGCGCCAGCAGCTCCGGGACAGGGGGCGCGAGGACTGAAGCTTTCTTT
- TRBJ2-5 - TRBV7-2 CASSLDREKTQYF TGTGCCAGCAGCTTAGATCGGGAAAAGACCCAGTACTTC
- TRBJ1-1 - TRBV28 CASSGRGGRGEAFF TGTGCCAGCAGTGGGAGGGGGGGTCGCGGTGAAGCTTTCTTT
few TRBJ1-1 - TRBV7-9 CASVLTPGDTEAFF TGTGCCAGCGTTTTGACTCCGGGGGACACTGAAGCTTTCTTT
- TRBJ1-4 - TRBV7-2 CASSLVPGGNEKLFF TGTGCCAGCAGCTTAGTTCCCGGCGGAAATGAAAAACTGTTTTTT
- TRBJ2-1 - TRBV5-1 CASSLWAGGKNEQFF TGCGCCAGCAGCTTGTGGGCAGGGGGGAAAAATGAGCAGTTCTTC
- TRBJ1-1 - TRBV6-1 CASSESQGKGAEAFF TGTGCCAGCAGTGAATCCCAGGGGAAGGGAGCTGAAGCTTTCTTT
- TRBJ1-1 - TRBV28 CASSLTGVAEAFF TGTGCCAGCAGTTTAACCGGGGTCGCTGAAGCTTTCTTT
- TRBJ2-7 TRBD1 TRBV4-1 CASSQDWDRIYEQYF TGCGCCAGCAGCCAAGATTGGGACAGGATTTACGAGCAGTACTTC
- TRBJ2-7 - TRBV5-5 CASSLLGGGALYEQYF TGTGCCAGCAGCTTGTTGGGAGGGGGAGCCCTCTACGAGCAGTACTTC
- TRBJ1-1 - TRBV5-1 CASSLVSTATEAFF TGCGCCAGCAGCTTGGTCTCTACAGCCACTGAAGCTTTCTTT
- TRBJ2-7 - TRBV30 CAWTRDFYEQYF TGTGCCTGGACAAGGGACTTCTACGAGCAGTACTTC
- TRBJ2-2 TRBD1 TRBV4-1 CASSQGTGSGELFF TGCGCCAGCAGCCAAGGGACAGGGTCCGGGGAGCTGTTTTTT
- TRBJ2-7 - TRBV6-1 CASSPSQGRDEQYF TGTGCCAGCAGTCCCTCCCAGGGCCGGGACGAGCAGTACTTC
- TRBJ1-1 - TRBV5-6 CASSPGANTEAFF TGTGCCAGCAGCCCCGGAGCGAACACTGAAGCTTTCTTT
- TRBJ2-7 - TRBV19 CASSIQGSYEQYF TGTGCCAGTAGTATTCAGGGCTCCTACGAGCAGTACTTC
- TRBJ1-5 - TRBV19 CASSAGSEGQPQHF TGTGCCAGTAGTGCGGGGTCCGAGGGGCAGCCCCAGCATTTT